The rows below give T cell receptor beta chains drawn from one sample of a study of shared clonotypes between healthy human individuals. The protocol was immunoSEQ multiplex PCR, while the TCRdb copy is restricted to in-frame clones and leaves out a portion. The data show over a million clones, approximately 80% seen once. Material for sequencing was memory CD4+ T cells from PBMCs. The receptor source for this set is a man between 18 and 29 years old in good health. Some clones in this sample may be carry-over from other donors' samples. CDR3s leave out the opening cysteine and the closing phenylalanine or tryptophan.

J: TRBJ2-7; length: 16; V: TRBV7-9; CDR3: ASSFLTNRDAKSYEQY
J: TRBJ1-1; length: 14; V: TRBV5-1; CDR3: ASSLAGDIRQAEAF
J: TRBJ1-5; length: 10; V: TRBV5-8; CDR3: ASSSSGQPQH
J: TRBJ1-6; length: 14; V: TRBV4-3; CDR3: ASSQDSDRGASPLH
J: TRBJ2-2; length: 16; V: TRBV21-1; CDR3: ASSKARRNGDHTGELF
J: TRBJ1-5; length: 13; V: TRBV28; CDR3: ASTRADRVGQPQH
J: TRBJ2-5; length: 13; V: TRBV5-4; CDR3: ASSLLLQGGETQY
J: TRBJ2-1; length: 12; V: TRBV7-9; CDR3: ASSPGQGGDEQF
J: TRBJ2-7; length: 11; V: TRBV4-2; CDR3: ASSQVGLGEQY
J: TRBJ1-2; length: 12; V: TRBV15; CDR3: ATSSRVGRGGYT
J: TRBJ2-5; length: 11; V: TRBV6-5; CDR3: ASSSFGEETQY
J: TRBJ2-5; length: 12; V: TRBV29-1; CDR3: SVEAPAYQETQY
J: TRBJ1-5; length: 13; V: TRBV28; CDR3: ASIPWGEGNQPQH
J: TRBJ2-3; length: 12; V: TRBV5-1; CDR3: ASSLDRGTDTQY
J: TRBJ2-7; length: 12; V: TRBV30; CDR3: AWSTGIGPYEQY
J: TRBJ1-2; length: 13; V: TRBV28; CDR3: ASSPGDRGHYGYT
J: TRBJ2-5; length: 12; V: TRBV7-3; CDR3: ASSFDHSSETQY
J: TRBJ2-4; length: 13; V: TRBV5-1; CDR3: ASSLAGTGGDIQY
J: TRBJ2-3; length: 13; V: TRBV11-3; CDR3: ASSSDSKRADTQY
J: TRBJ2-5; length: 12; V: TRBV28; CDR3: ASSLVSGVKTQY
J: TRBJ1-4; length: 11; V: TRBV30; CDR3: AWSVPTGPSLF
J: TRBJ2-7; length: 13; V: TRBV6-1; CDR3: ASMPRPPNLHEQY
J: TRBJ1-2; length: 11; V: TRBV28; CDR3: ASSARGLYGYT
J: TRBJ2-2; length: 17; V: TRBV18; CDR3: ASSLLQGLGAPDTGELF
J: TRBJ2-7; length: 13; V: TRBV19; CDR3: ASSMGGQPAYEQY
J: TRBJ2-1; length: 14; V: TRBV18; CDR3: ASSPRTSGSDNEQF
J: TRBJ1-1; length: 11; V: TRBV2; CDR3: ASSIEGPTEAF
J: TRBJ2-7; length: 13; V: TRBV6-5; CDR3: ASSLVSGSSYEQY
J: TRBJ2-3; length: 14; V: TRBV4-3; CDR3: ASSQEPPPRTDTQY
J: TRBJ2-2; length: 14; V: TRBV7-2; CDR3: ASSLVSGGNTGELF
J: TRBJ1-1; length: 13; V: TRBV5-1; CDR3: ASSAPQGTNTEAF
J: TRBJ2-2; length: 14; V: TRBV7-2; CDR3: ASSSRERRGTGELF
J: TRBJ2-7; length: 11; V: TRBV30; CDR3: ALPGTSSYEQY
J: TRBJ1-4; length: 11; V: TRBV18; CDR3: ASSPGANEKLF
J: TRBJ2-3; length: 11; V: TRBV9; CDR3: ASSVQIGDTQY
J: TRBJ2-7; length: 13; V: TRBV6-5; CDR3: ASRRAGGRAYEQY
J: TRBJ2-1; length: 15; V: TRBV5-5; CDR3: ASSLGLAGVRDNEQF
J: TRBJ1-1; length: 14; V: TRBV4-1; CDR3: ASSRSWIGENTEAF
J: TRBJ2-1; length: 14; V: TRBV10-3; CDR3: AISESRAGDYNEQF
J: TRBJ2-1; length: 11; V: TRBV4-1; CDR3: ASRREGLNEQF
J: TRBJ2-7; length: 11; V: TRBV4-2; CDR3: ASSPSGSYEQY